The 3 T cell receptor beta chains below all came from one sample that was sequenced in a study of T cells in Graves' hyperthyroidism and ophthalmopathy. The investigators amplified TCR beta CDR3 regions from RNA transcripts. During a first-round RT-PCR of the TCR CDR3, the HTBI primer set was used. TCRdb ran MiXCR on the multiplex PCR reads and lists one entry per CDR3 protein. This table has 450,000 to 650,000 distinct CDR3 sequences, under 20% appearing once. Specimen: blood. The receptors originated from a woman aged 18-29 years with Graves' ophthalmopathy.

As to this clonotype: A much larger clone is a single base away; this may be a read error. The chain carries TRBV9 and TRBJ2-7, with TRBD2 matching over 13 bases. The CDR3 contains 15 residues. The V gene's germline CDR1 is SGDLS and CDR2 YYNGEE. Here the CDR3 reads CVSSVGLAGDYEQYF. CDR3 nucleotides: TGTGTCAGCAGCGTAGGACTAGCGGGAGACTACGAGCAGTACTTC.

This clonotype was detected many times. The V call is TRBV7-9, the J call TRBJ2-1; D is undetermined. The ends were cut back, 4 bases at V and 8 bases at J, with 15 bases in the middle. From germline, CDR1 is SEHNR and CDR2 FQNEAQ (reference sequence). CDR3 length equals 14 residues. The CDR3 DNA sequence: TGTGCCAGCAGCTCAACGCACCGAGCCCATGAGCAGTTCTTC. Protein sequence: CASSSTHRAHEQFF.

At least ten counts were recorded for this clonotype. The chain carries TRBV28 and TRBJ2-7; no firm D call. The germline gives CDR1 MDHEN, CDR2 SYDVKM. V was trimmed by 3 bases and J by 2 bases, leaving 11 bases between them. This CDR3 is built from 14 residues. DNA for the CDR3: TGTGCCAGCAGTTTTGATCTGATTCCCTACGAGCAGTACTTC. Amino acids: CASSFDLIPYEQYF.